This TCR beta chain was documented in a study of T cells in Graves' hyperthyroidism and ophthalmopathy. Germline lookup yields CDR1 SQVTM and CDR2 ANQGSEA. The CDR3 runs 15 residues. V trimming: 4 bases; J trimming: 1 base; junction bases outside the gene matches: 9. Amplification yielded TCR beta CDR3 regions, with RNA transcripts as the source. HTBI primers were the set used in a first-round RT-PCR of the TCR CDR3. TCRdb recomputed calls from the multiplex PCR reads with MiXCR, one row per CDR3 protein. The sample includes about 560,000 distinct CDR3 sequences, roughly 50% of them seen just once. Sequencing input: peripheral blood or thyroid tissue (not recorded which). The chain uses TRBV29-1 and TRBJ1-1, with TRBD1 matching 7 bases. This receptor was identified in a woman under 30 with Graves' hyperthyroidism. The CDR3, as DNA: TGCAGCGTTGGGCTTAACCGGGACAGGAACACTGAAGCTTTCTTT. This sequence encodes CSVGLNRDRNTEAFF.